One and the same sample provided the 29 T cell receptor beta chains below, sequenced in a study of blood T cells in healthy people across ages (dated by TCRdb to between 2014 and 2016). Libraries were prepared through 5' RACE. TCRdb lists the instrument as Illumina HiSeq 2500. A second about 7 to 12 cycle PCR used a sample-barcoded 5' primer and a J-beta primer mix. The public reads were reanalyzed by TCRdb: fastp trimming at Q25, MiXCR alignment, in-frame beta chains only. One record per CDR3 amino acid sequence lists the most common genes and DNA. The sample table shows 1.5 million to 1.9 million distinct CDR3 sequences, and 42% are seen once. The ten largest make up roughly 3.7% of the sample. Sequenced input: blood. All receptors come from a woman under 30 in good health.

This clonotype occurred many times. The J gene is TRBJ2-5, the V gene TRBV4-3; D gene ambiguous. V lost 1 base and J 3 bases, leaving 9 bases between the germline ends. The CDR3 length is 14 residues. Germline loops: CDR1 LGHNA, CDR2 YSLEER. The CDR3 nucleotides read TGCGCCAGCAGCCAAGGGTTTGGAAAAGAGACCCAGTACTTC. As protein: CASSQGFGKETQYF.

This clonotype came up a few times. V and J are TRBV5-1 and TRBJ2-1; D is perhaps TRBD1 (6 bases). The germline gives CDR1 SGHRS, CDR2 YFSETQ. Trimming took off 9 bases at V and 0 bases at J, with 16 bases between the two ends. This CDR3 contains 15 residues. The CDR3 coding sequence is TGCGCCACCCAGGACAGCCCCTACTCCTACAATGAGCAGTTCTTC. Amino acids: CATQDSPYSYNEQFF.

The chain recombines TRBV20-1 with TRBJ2-1; 9 positions agree with TRBD1. Germline lookup yields CDR1 DFQATT and CDR2 SNEGSKA (reference sequence). The CDR3 runs 15 residues. After removal of 3 bases from V and 6 bases from J, the junction contained 9 bases not matched to a gene. In nucleotides, the CDR3 is TGCAGTGCTAGCCCGGGACAGGGAATACGCAATGAGCAGTTCTTC. Its protein product is CSASPGQGIRNEQFF.

This chain joins TRBV12-3 or TRBV12-4 and TRBJ2-1; possibly TRBD1 or TRBD2 for D (5 bases each). V gave up 10 bases and J gave up 6 bases, with 10 bases separating them. The CDR3 runs to 11 residues. CDR3 region: CATRGANEQFF. Here the CDR3 DNA reads TGTGCCACGAGAGGGGCCAATGAGCAGTTCTTC.

The CDR3 coding sequence is TGCGCCAGCAGTGGGCAGCGAAACATTCAGTACTTC. This encodes CASSGQRNIQYF. The rearrangement joins TRBV10-2 to TRBJ2-4; D remains ambiguous. Trimming took off 4 bases at V and 6 bases at J, with 7 bases between the two ends. Per the germline V gene, CDR1 is WSHSY and CDR2 is SAAADI. This CDR3 has 12 residues.

The chain uses TRBV5-1 and TRBJ2-1, with D possibly called TRBD1 or TRBD2 (7 bases each). The CDR3 contains 16 residues. V lost 4 bases, J lost 4 bases, and 18 bases lay in between. The germline CDR1 and CDR2 sequences are SGHRS and YFSETQ. The CDR3 loop reads CASSPAGGGGYNEQFF. In DNA form, the CDR3 reads TGCGCCAGCAGCCCGGCAGGGGGGGGCGGTTACAATGAGCAGTTCTTC.

This clonotype was seen a handful of times. This CDR3 reads CASSLGPTNEQFF. As DNA, the CDR3 is TGTGCCAGCAGCTTGGGACCTACCAATGAGCAGTTCTTC. The chain combines TRBV7-9 with TRBJ2-1; D possibly uses TRBD1 or TRBD2 (5 bases each). The germline CDR1 and CDR2 sequences are SEHNR and FQNEAQ (reference sequence). This CDR3 is built from 13 residues. The V and J ends lost 3 bases and 6 bases respectively, with 9 bases between them.

This clonotype has just a few counts. The CDR3 reads CASSPTGDPTDTQYF. Written as DNA, the CDR3 is TGTGCCAGCAGCCCCACGGGAGACCCCACAGATACGCAGTATTTT. The rearrangement joins TRBV7-8 to TRBJ2-3, with a possible D match to TRBD2 (6 bases). The CDR3 is made up of 15 amino acids. CDR1 is SGHVS, CDR2 FQNEAQ, per germline. Trimming pared 5 bases from V and 2 bases from J, leaving 14 bases between.

This chain connects TRBV4-2 to TRBJ2-1; D not resolved. Trimming pared 7 bases from V and 5 bases from J, leaving 15 bases between. The CDR3 has 14 amino acids. The germline CDR1 and CDR2 sequences are LGHNA and YNFKEQ. The CDR3 sequence: CASTPTAQDNEQFF. The CDR3, as DNA: TGTGCCAGCACCCCAACAGCCCAGGACAATGAGCAGTTCTTC.

This sequence joins TRBV12-3 or TRBV12-4 and TRBJ2-7; D tentatively reads TRBD1 or TRBD2 (5 bases each). V lost 2 bases and J 6 bases, leaving 17 bases between the germline ends. The CDR3 totals 15 residues. The CDR3 nucleotides are TGTGCCAGCAGTTTACTCTACGGGACCAATGGCGAGCAGTACTTC. It translates to CASSLLYGTNGEQYF.

In its sample, this clonotype was seen a few times. The chain couples TRBV20-1 to TRBJ2-7; 7 nucleotides align to TRBD1. This CDR3 has 13 residues. CDR1 and CDR2 from the germline V gene are DFQATT and SNEGSKA (reference sequence). After removal of 6 bases from V and 2 bases from J, the junction contained 7 bases not matched to a gene. The CDR3 DNA follows: TGCAGTGCCCGGGACAGTTTTACCTACGAGCAGTACTTC. Translation: CSARDSFTYEQYF.

At least ten counts were recorded for this clonotype. The germline gene is not matched at one end of the junction; a read error may be the cause. The CDR3 coding sequence is TGTGCCAGCAGTTTGGCAGGGAGAGGAGGCTACACCTTC. The encoded protein is CASSLAGRGGYTF. The chain combines TRBV5-1 with TRBJ1-2; the D gene is possibly TRBD1 (5 bases). The CDR3 contains 13 residues. Germline V gene lookup returns CDR1 SGHRS and CDR2 YFSETQ.

The CDR3 here is CASSPAGFGYTF. The CDR3 DNA follows: TGTGCCAGCAGCCCGGCGGGGTTTGGCTACACCTTC. This chain uses TRBV7-2 with TRBJ1-2; D gene unclear. The length of the CDR3 is 12 residues. Trimming took off 5 bases at V and 7 bases at J, with 11 bases between the two ends. In germline, CDR1 is SGHTA, CDR2 FQGNSA.

This clonotype showed up just once. The rearrangement uses TRBV9 and TRBJ2-7; 12 bases align to TRBD2. The CDR3 loop spans 15 amino acids. J gave up 7 bases and V 4 bases, and 9 bases lay outside the gene matches. The germline V gene encodes CDR1 SGDLS and CDR2 YYNGEE. The CDR3 DNA follows: TGTGCCAGCAGCACTAGCGGGGGGACTTACAATGAGCAGTACTTC. Translation: CASSTSGGTYNEQYF.

The CDR3: CASSPGGGGAADTQYF. The CDR3 nucleotides read TGTGCCAGCAGCCCAGGGGGAGGGGGCGCGGCAGATACGCAGTATTTT. V gene TRBV11-3 combines with J gene TRBJ2-3, with D perhaps assigned TRBD1 or TRBD2 (7 bases each). Deletions cut 5 bases from V and 4 bases from J, with 19 bases between. The CDR3 runs 16 residues. CDR1 and CDR2 (germline): SGHNT, YENEEA.

The rearrangement uses TRBV7-9 and TRBJ2-2, with D possibly being TRBD2 (6 bases). The CDR3 is made up of 19 amino acids. V lost 2 bases and J 0 bases, leaving 19 bases between the germline ends. Germline V gives CDR1 SEHNR, CDR2 FQNEAQ (reference sequence). The CDR3 loop reads CASSLTGPGGISNTGELFF. CDR3 in DNA: TGTGCCAGCAGCTTAACCGGTCCTGGGGGGATTTCGAACACCGGGGAGCTGTTTTTT.

The chain recombines TRBV4-1 with TRBJ2-1; the D call may be TRBD1 or TRBD2 (6 bases each). This CDR3 comprises 17 residues. CDR1 is MGHRA, CDR2 YSYEKL, per germline. Trimming took 0 bases from V and 4 from J, leaving 16 bases between them. The CDR3, as DNA: TGCGCCAGCAGCCAAGATGGACGGGGGCCGGTGTACAATGAGCAGTTCTTC. Translation gives CASSQDGRGPVYNEQFF.

V usage is TRBV4-1 and J usage is TRBJ2-1, with 11 positions matching TRBD2. V trimming: 2 bases; J trimming: 6 bases; junction bases outside the gene matches: 9. CDR1 is MGHRA, CDR2 YSYEKL, per germline. This CDR3 is 17 amino acids long. The CDR3 coding sequence is TGCGCCAGCAGCCAAACTGCGACTAGCGGGGCTTTCAATGAGCAGTTCTTC. Its translation is CASSQTATSGAFNEQFF.

The chain combines TRBV4-2 with TRBJ2-3, with a weak D call TRBD2 (6 bases). The germline V and J ends were trimmed by 4 bases and 5 bases, with 22 bases remaining between them. In germline, CDR1 is LGHNA, CDR2 YNFKEQ. This CDR3 comprises 17 residues. CDR3 DNA: TGTGCCAGCAGCCCGAAAGGGTCCGGGAGCGGTGGAGATACGCAGTATTTT. Translation: CASSPKGSGSGGDTQYF.

The chain employs TRBV12-3 or TRBV12-4 and TRBJ2-6; 8 bases line up with TRBD1. This CDR3 is built from 13 residues. The V gene end was trimmed by 5 bases and the J gene end by 11 bases; junction bases not matched to a gene: 5. CDR3 coding DNA: TGTGCCAGCAGTCCGACAGGGGAGGACGTCCTGACTTTC. Translation gives CASSPTGEDVLTF.

This clonotype has only a few counts. The rearrangement uses TRBV20-1 and TRBJ2-5; weak D call: TRBD1 (5 bases). CDR3 length: 13 amino acids. V was trimmed by 8 bases and J by 11 bases, leaving 24 bases between them. Per the germline V gene, CDR1 is DFQATT and CDR2 is SNEGSKA (reference sequence). The CDR3 here is CSLDNDNDNEQYF. The CDR3 nucleotides read TGCAGTCTGGACAACGACAACGACAATGAGCAGTACTTC.

The rearrangement links TRBV29-1 to TRBJ2-1, with TRBD2 identical over 12 bases. The end of the DNA fits TRBJ2-7 better, so the J call may be wrong. This CDR3 spans 14 amino acids. The germline V gene encodes CDR1 SQVTM and CDR2 ANQGSEA. As DNA, the CDR3 is TGCAGCGTGAAGGGACTAGCGGGTTACAATGAGCAGTACTTC. It is translated as CSVKGLAGYNEQYF.

The gene calls are TRBV14 and TRBJ1-1, with 8 bases identical to TRBD1. The CDR3 is made up of 15 amino acids. Germline V gives CDR1 SGHDN, CDR2 FVKESK. V shed 6 bases, J shed 4 bases, and the junction held 10 bases outside the gene matches. CDR3 sequence: CASRRAGGASTEAFF. In DNA form, the CDR3 reads TGTGCCAGCAGGCGAGCAGGGGGCGCGAGCACTGAAGCTTTCTTT.

V and J are TRBV5-1 and TRBJ2-1, with D possibly being TRBD2 (6 bases). Germline CDR1 SGHRS, CDR2 YFSETQ. The V end was cut by 6 bases, the J end by 9 bases, with 16 bases between. This CDR3 has 13 residues. The CDR3 loop is CASKEGASGEQFF. The CDR3 nucleotides read TGCGCCAGCAAGGAGGGAGCCTCTGGTGAGCAGTTCTTC. Full variable domain (outside the CDR3, taken from reference TRBV5-1 and TRBJ2-1): KAGVTQTPRYLIKTRGQQVTLSCSPISGHRSVSWYQQTPGQGLQFLFEYFSETQRNKGNFPGRFSGRQFSNSRSEMNVSTLELGDSALYLCASKEGASGEQFFGPGTRLTVL.

This clonotype came up a few times. The rearrangement joins TRBV25-1 to TRBJ2-7, with D perhaps TRBD2 (6 bases). CDR3 length equals 15 residues. V shed 6 bases and J shed 2 bases, with 17 bases lying between them. CDR1 and CDR2 from the germline V gene are MGHDK and SYGVNS. This chain's CDR3 is CASSKGLSEAYEQYF. The DNA of the CDR3 is TGTGCCAGCAGCAAGGGACTGTCAGAGGCCTACGAGCAGTACTTC.

The chain is built from TRBV28 and TRBJ2-1; D is possibly TRBD2 (6 bases). The germline gives CDR1 MDHEN, CDR2 SYDVKM. This CDR3 region has 14 residues. V shed 3 bases and J shed 7 bases, with 13 bases lying between them. The CDR3 here is CASSFDRELNEQFF. The CDR3 DNA sequence: TGTGCCAGCAGTTTCGACCGGGAGTTGAATGAGCAGTTCTTC.

This clonotype appeared many times. The rearrangement links TRBV12-3 or TRBV12-4 to TRBJ2-7, with D unclear. CDR3 length: 14 residues. V was trimmed by 1 base and J by 3 bases, leaving 10 bases between them. CDR3 DNA: TGTGCCAGCAGTTTAGGTGTGGGCTTCTACGAGCAGTACTTC. Protein sequence: CASSLGVGFYEQYF.

The rearrangement uses TRBV5-1 and TRBJ1-1, with D possibly being TRBD1 (5 bases). With 4 bases removed from V and 3 bases from J, the gap between germline ends came to 13 bases. CDR3 size: 14 residues. The germline gives CDR1 SGHRS, CDR2 YFSETQ. CDR3 loop: CASSVATGDTEAFF. CDR3 in DNA: TGCGCCAGCAGCGTGGCAACGGGGGACACTGAAGCTTTCTTT.

The chain links TRBV20-1 to TRBJ1-2, with 9 positions matching TRBD1. The junction had 6 bases not matched to a gene; V was cut back by 3 bases and J by 10 bases. CDR1 DFQATT and CDR2 SNEGSKA come from the germline V gene (reference sequence). The CDR3 runs 12 residues. In DNA, the CDR3 is TGCAGTGCTAGTCCCCGGACAGGGGACTACACCTTC. Translation: CSASPRTGDYTF.